Sequencing of this TCR beta chain was carried out in a study of shared clonotypes between healthy human individuals. Findings of the study overall: Rarefaction indicated that sorted-subset sequencing remained incomplete although depth was large.

A word on this clone: Its specificity is unknown.

The method was immunoSEQ multiplex PCR; TCRdb's version includes in-frame clones alone and lacks a portion of them. Among around 1,000,000 clones listed, about 72% were seen once. The CDR3 has 18 residues. Germline V gene lookup returns CDR1 LNHDA and CDR2 SQIVND (reference sequence). V shed 1 base, J shed 0 bases, and the junction held 10 bases outside the gene matches. The chain links TRBV19 to TRBJ2-7; 9 bases match TRBD2. This receptor was taken from a man between 18 and 35 years old in good health. Some clones in this sample may be carry-over from other donors' samples. Sequences were obtained from memory CD4+ T cells from PBMCs. Stated subset: CD45RA-negative fraction. The CDR3 here is CASSIGHRTSASSYEQYF. In DNA form, the CDR3 reads TGTGCCAGTAGTATAGGGCATCGGACTAGCGCAAGCTCCTACGAGCAGTACTTC. Supplemented by reference TRBV19 and TRBJ2-7, the full variable domain reads DGGITQSPKYLFRKEGQNVTLSCEQNLNHDAMYWYRQDPGQGLRLIYYSQIVNDFQKGDIAEGYSVSREKKESFPLTVTSAQKNPTAFYLCASSIGHRTSASSYEQYFGPGTRLTVT.